Presented here are 23 T cell receptor beta chains from one specimen sequenced in a study of blood T cell repertoires in COVID-19. Profiled with immunoSEQ multiplex PCR; TCRdb holds only in-frame clones, not every one. The sample lists roughly 55,000 clones, around 78% occurring once. The sequenced sample consisted of peripheral blood. The receptors derive from a human donor with active or convalescent COVID-19. The donor label of this sample is uncertain.

CDR3 in DNA: TGTGCCATCAGTGATGGAACTAGAATTACTTACGAGCAGTACTTC. Translation: CAISDGTRITYEQYF. The chain couples TRBV10-3 to TRBJ2-7; D might be TRBD2 (5 bases). The CDR3 is made up of 15 amino acids. Trimming took off 3 bases at V and 4 bases at J, with 16 bases between the two ends. Germline CDR1 and CDR2: ENHRY and SYGVKD.

The chain has TRBV27 and TRBJ2-7; the match to TRBD1 covers 11 bases. The CDR3 is made up of 16 amino acids. Germline V gives CDR1 MNHEY, CDR2 SMNVEV (reference sequence). After removal of 1 base from V and 6 bases from J, the junction contained 8 bases not matched to a gene. CDR3 sequence: CASSLYSGQGASEQYF. DNA of the CDR3: TGTGCCAGCAGTTTATATTCAGGACAGGGGGCCTCCGAGCAGTACTTC.

This clone is categorized as medium-sized (0.01 to 0.1%). This sequence joins TRBV4-2 and TRBJ1-1, with a tentative D call TRBD1 (6 bases). The ends were cut back, 7 bases at V and 0 bases at J, with 15 bases in the middle. CDR1 and CDR2 (germline): LGHNA, YNFKEQ. This CDR3 region has 15 residues. The CDR3 DNA follows: TGTGCCAGCACCCGACCGACAGGCCTGAACACTGAAGCTTTCTTT. Protein: CASTRPTGLNTEAFF.

V is TRBV11-1 and J is TRBJ2-2; no clear D gene. The V and J ends lost 1 base and 7 bases respectively, with 10 bases between them. Germline CDR1 reads SGHAT; CDR2 reads FQDESV (reference sequence). The CDR3 length is 14 residues. The CDR3 DNA is TGTGCCAGCAGCTTAGTAGCAGCTGGCGGGGAGCTGTTTTTT. It codes for CASSLVAAGGELFF.

The chain has TRBV27 and TRBJ2-3, with D perhaps matching TRBD1 (5 bases). Germline CDR1 and CDR2: MNHEY and SMNVEV (reference sequence). This CDR3 contains 14 residues. With 8 bases removed from V and 2 bases from J, the gap between germline ends came to 14 bases. In nucleotides, the CDR3 is TGTGCCAGCTCCGATCGTGGGGCCACAGATACGCAGTATTTT. Its protein product is CASSDRGATDTQYF.

This clone was found once. The chain combines TRBV9 with TRBJ2-1; 8 bases align to TRBD2. The CDR3 runs to 14 residues. Germline V lookup: CDR1 SGDLS, CDR2 YYNGEE. J lost 5 bases, V lost 7 bases, and 8 bases had no gene match. CDR3 sequence (DNA): TGTGCCAGCCGAAGCGGGGGAGGGGACAATGAGCAGTTCTTC. Protein sequence: CASRSGGGDNEQFF.

Here the CDR3 reads CASSPWTSGRNHEQYF. CDR3 DNA: TGTGCCAGCAGTCCATGGACTAGCGGGAGGAACCACGAGCAGTACTTC. V gene TRBV27 combines with J gene TRBJ2-7, with 14 bases lining up with TRBD2. With V trimmed by 5 bases and J by 5 bases, 8 bases remained unmatched. Germline V CDR1 and CDR2: MNHEY, SMNVEV (reference sequence). The CDR3 has 16 residues.

The V call is TRBV9, the J call TRBJ2-2; TRBD1 matches at 8 bases. Germline V CDR1 and CDR2: SGDLS, YYNGEE. CDR3 length equals 15 residues. The trim removed 5 bases at V and 4 bases at J, leaving 7 bases unmatched. The CDR3 protein is CASRGARGPTGELFF. In DNA form, the CDR3 reads TGTGCCAGCAGGGGGGCCAGGGGGCCCACCGGGGAGCTGTTTTTT.

V gene TRBV7-9 combines with J gene TRBJ1-2; D might be TRBD1 (6 bases). There are 17 residues in the CDR3. V lost 1 base, J lost 7 bases, and 22 bases lay in between. Germline V gives CDR1 SEHNR, CDR2 FQNEAQ (reference sequence). CDR3 nucleotide sequence: TGTGCCAGCAGCTTAGATCCCCTTAGGGGGAAGGAAAGTGGCTACACCTTC. Protein sequence: CASSLDPLRGKESGYTF.

The chain links TRBV5-6 to TRBJ1-6; weak D call: TRBD1 (5 bases). The CDR3 extends over 15 amino acids. Trimming cost V 2 bases and J 6 bases, with 12 bases left between them. Germline values: CDR1 SGHDT, CDR2 YYEEEE. Here the CDR3 reads CASSLGLGGNSPLHF. For the CDR3, the DNA is TGTGCCAGCAGCTTAGGATTGGGGGGTAATTCACCCCTCCACTTT.

V gene TRBV7-3 combines with J gene TRBJ1-6, with a tentative D call TRBD1 (6 bases). Germline values: CDR1 SGHTA, CDR2 FQGTGA. V lost 5 bases, J lost 9 bases, and 17 bases lay in between. CDR3 size: 15 residues. CDR3: CASSPSWGPGSPLHF. CDR3 nucleotides: TGTGCCAGCAGCCCCTCGTGGGGGCCAGGTTCACCCCTCCACTTT.

This chain joins TRBV19 and TRBJ1-1; maybe TRBD1 (6 bases). CDR3 length equals 16 residues. V lost 5 bases and J lost 4, with 20 bases in between. Germline CDR1 is LNHDA and CDR2 is SQIVND (reference sequence). In DNA, the CDR3 is TGTGCCAGTAGTTCTCCTCCGACAGGCAGAAGCACTGAAGCTTTCTTT. Its translation: CASSSPPTGRSTEAFF.

The chain uses TRBV7-3 and TRBJ1-1; D might be TRBD1 (5 bases). Per the germline V gene, CDR1 is SGHTA and CDR2 is FQGTGA. With 6 bases removed from V and 1 base from J, the gap between germline ends came to 9 bases. This CDR3 region has 13 residues. CDR3 sequence: CASSTGANTEAFF. DNA for the CDR3: TGTGCCAGCAGTACAGGAGCGAACACTGAAGCTTTCTTT.

The chain joins TRBV11-2 to TRBJ2-1, with 8 bases aligning to TRBD2. CDR1 and CDR2 from the germline V gene are SGHAT and FQNNGV. The length of the CDR3 is 15 residues. Trimming took 5 bases from V and 8 from J; bases not matched to a gene: 11. The CDR3 here is CASSPVGTSRDEQFF. The CDR3 nucleotides are TGTGCCAGCAGCCCCGTAGGGACTAGTCGAGATGAGCAGTTCTTC.

This clone was recorded only once. The CDR3 is CASSTSADLAFAEAFF. The CDR3 DNA follows: TGTGCCAGCAGCACTTCAGCGGACCTTGCCTTCGCTGAAGCTTTCTTT. The rearrangement joins TRBV9 to TRBJ1-1; D is unclear. This CDR3 comprises 16 residues. Trimming left V 4 bases short and J 6 bases short, with 22 bases between. Germline CDR1 SGDLS, CDR2 YYNGEE.

V gene TRBV5-1 combines with J gene TRBJ1-5, with 7 bases fitting TRBD1. Per the germline V gene, CDR1 is SGHRS and CDR2 is YFSETQ. The CDR3 covers 14 residues. V shed 0 bases, J shed 7 bases, and the junction held 4 bases outside the gene matches. In nucleotides, the CDR3 is TGCGCCAGCAGCTTGGGACAGGGTACGCAGCCCCAGCATTTT. This gives the protein CASSLGQGTQPQHF. Using reference TRBV5-1 and TRBJ1-5 for the parts outside the CDR3, the full variable domain is KAGVTQTPRYLIKTRGQQVTLSCSPISGHRSVSWYQQTPGQGLQFLFEYFSETQRNKGNFPGRFSGRQFSNSRSEMNVSTLELGDSALYLCASSLGQGTQPQHFGDGTRLSIL.

On this clone: The same CDR3 is also encoded by other DNA sequences in this sample. J is TRBJ1-2 and V is TRBV28; D not resolved. Germline-derived CDR1 and CDR2 are MDHEN and SYDVKM. This CDR3 contains 15 residues. Trimming left V 6 bases short and J 3 bases short, with 17 bases between. CDR3 protein: CASREGARGDYGYTF. CDR3 in DNA: TGTGCCAGCAGGGAGGGCGCCCGGGGTGACTATGGCTACACCTTC.

The V call is TRBV2, the J call TRBJ2-1; tentatively, D is TRBD2 (6 bases). There are 15 residues in the CDR3. Germline V gives CDR1 SNHLY, CDR2 FYNNEI. Trimming removed 8 bases from V and 4 bases from J, with 18 bases in between. In nucleotides, the CDR3 is TGTGCCAGCCACGTTCCCGGTCGGGGGTACAATGAGCAGTTCTTC. Translation: CASHVPGRGYNEQFF.

This clone came up a few times. Additional DNA sequences in this sample encode the identical CDR3. The V and J genes are TRBV19 and TRBJ1-5; weak D call: TRBD1 (5 bases). This CDR3 spans 14 amino acids. Trimming took 5 bases from V and 4 from J, leaving 12 bases between them. Looked up from germline, CDR1 is LNHDA and CDR2 is SQIVND (reference sequence). CDR3 DNA sequence: TGTGCCAGTAGTTGGCAGGGAGGGAATCAGCCCCAGCATTTT. This sequence encodes CASSWQGGNQPQHF.

This chain joins TRBV15 and TRBJ1-5, with TRBD1 matching 12 bases. This CDR3 has 21 residues. CDR1 and CDR2 from the germline V gene are LNHNV and YYDKDF (reference sequence). The V gene end was trimmed by 4 bases and the J gene end by 2 bases; junction bases not matched to a gene: 18. The CDR3 DNA sequence: TGTGCCACCAGCATCCCTCAGGAAGGGACAGGGGGCGGTATGGGCAATCAGCCCCAGCATTTT. Translation gives CATSIPQEGTGGGMGNQPQHF.

This clone was observed a single time. V gene TRBV19 combines with J gene TRBJ2-3; 11 bases align to TRBD1. V lost 3 bases and J lost 9; bases outside the gene matches: 5. This CDR3 comprises 14 residues. CDR1 and CDR2 from the germline V gene are LNHDA and SQIVND (reference sequence). CDR3 sequence: CASSMWTGGLTQYF. CDR3 bases: TGTGCCAGTAGTATGTGGACAGGGGGCCTCACGCAGTATTTT.

The chain uses TRBV20-1 and TRBJ2-7; 9 positions match TRBD1. CDR1 DFQATT and CDR2 SNEGSKA come from the germline V gene (reference sequence). The ends lost 3 bases at V and 3 bases at J; junction bases unmatched: 6. CDR3 length: 14 residues. CDR3 DNA sequence: TGCAGTGCTAGTGGGGACAGGGAAGTCTACGAGCAGTACTTC. It encodes CSASGDREVYEQYF.

This clone came up a few times. The chain links TRBV20-1 to TRBJ1-1; 8 bases fit TRBD1. Trimming took 6 bases from V and 9 from J; bases not matched to a gene: 6. The CDR3 has 11 amino acids. Germline assignment: CDR1 DFQATT and CDR2 SNEGSKA (reference sequence). CDR3 sequence reads: CSAHRQGKAFF. CDR3 coding DNA: TGCAGTGCCCATCGACAGGGGAAAGCTTTCTTT.